This T cell receptor beta chain was observed in a study of T cell changes during pregnancy in multiple sclerosis. TCRdb keeps only in-frame clones here, not all; method: immunoSEQ multiplex PCR. This sample has 50,000 to 65,000 clones, with around nine tenths found just once. There are 16 residues in the CDR3. V gave up 4 bases and J gave up 0 bases, with 14 bases separating them. Germline lookup yields CDR1 SGDLS and CDR2 YYNGEE. The material sequenced was peripheral blood, taken after pregnancy. The gene calls are TRBV9 and TRBJ1-5; tentative D call: TRBD1 (5 bases). This receptor was obtained from a female donor with multiple sclerosis, enrolled in a pregnancy study. CDR3 DNA sequence: TGTGCCAGCAGCCCCCAAGACAGTAATAGCAATCAGCCCCAGCATTTT. It specifies CASSPQDSNSNQPQHF.